This T cell receptor (beta chain) was identified in a study of T cell responses to AZD1222 COVID-19 vaccine. Clones were sequenced by immunoSEQ multiplex PCR, and TCRdb holds only the in-frame ones, with some missing. The data contain 65,000 to 100,000 clones, 80% of them singletons. Sequenced here: peripheral blood, sampled on day 0 of AZD1222 vaccination. The sequence derives from an adult in good health.

The CDR3 bases are TGTGCCAGCAGTTACGGGACGCGGGGCACTGAAGCTTTCTTT. Translation: CASSYGTRGTEAFF. The genes are TRBV28 and TRBJ1-1, with a possible D match to TRBD1 (5 bases). This CDR3 contains 14 residues. Deletions cut 4 bases from V and 4 bases from J, with 13 bases between. Germline CDR1 reads MDHEN; CDR2 reads SYDVKM.